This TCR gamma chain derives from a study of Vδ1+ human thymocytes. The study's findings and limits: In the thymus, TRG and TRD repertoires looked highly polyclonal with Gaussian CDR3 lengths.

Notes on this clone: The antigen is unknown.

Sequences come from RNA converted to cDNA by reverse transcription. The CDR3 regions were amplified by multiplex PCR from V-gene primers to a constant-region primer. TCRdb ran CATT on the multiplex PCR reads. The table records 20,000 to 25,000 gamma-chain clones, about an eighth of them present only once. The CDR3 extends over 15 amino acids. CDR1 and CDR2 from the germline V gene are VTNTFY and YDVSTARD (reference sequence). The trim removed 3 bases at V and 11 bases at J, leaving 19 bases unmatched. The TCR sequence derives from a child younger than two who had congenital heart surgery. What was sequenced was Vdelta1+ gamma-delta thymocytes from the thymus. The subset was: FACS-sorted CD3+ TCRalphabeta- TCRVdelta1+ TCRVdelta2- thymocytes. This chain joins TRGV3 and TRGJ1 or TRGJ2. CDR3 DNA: TGTGCCACCTGGGACGGGAGACGCGGCGGGGTCCAGAAACTCTTT. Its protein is CATWDGRRGGVQKLF.